The next 11 T cell receptor beta chains were all read from a single sample in a study of T cell changes during pregnancy in multiple sclerosis. Repertoires were generated with immunoSEQ multiplex PCR, while TCRdb's copy carries only in-frame clones and drops some. Here the sample spans some 66,000 clones, 90% to 95% being singletons. The sequenced sample was CD8+ T cells from peripheral blood mononuclear cells, obtained before pregnancy. The receptor set was obtained from a female donor with multiple sclerosis, enrolled in a pregnancy study.

The chain uses TRBV13 and TRBJ2-7; 7 nucleotides agree with TRBD1. Germline CDR1 is PRHDT and CDR2 is FYEKMQ (reference sequence). V dropped 0 bases and J dropped 9; count of bases not matched to a gene: 2. This CDR3 is built from 12 residues. CDR3 amino acids: CASSLGRDRQYF. CDR3 nucleotides: TGTGCCAGCAGCTTAGGCCGGGACAGGCAGTACTTC.

The rearrangement uses TRBV29-1 and TRBJ2-7; TRBD1 matches at 11 bases. Germline lookup yields CDR1 SQVTM and CDR2 ANQGSEA. This CDR3 is 15 amino acids long. With 1 base clipped from V and 2 bases from J, the junction kept 4 bases outside the gene matches. The chain's CDR3 is CSVEGSGQGAYEQYF. The CDR3 DNA follows: TGCAGCGTTGAAGGGTCGGGACAGGGGGCCTACGAGCAGTACTTC.

V is TRBV27 and J is TRBJ2-7; D is perhaps TRBD2 (5 bases). Per the germline V gene, CDR1 is MNHEY and CDR2 is SMNVEV (reference sequence). The length of the CDR3 is 13 residues. The V gene lost 0 bases and the J gene lost 4 bases, with 7 bases spanning the gap. CDR3 residues: CASSLSGVYEQYF. As DNA, the CDR3 is TGTGCCAGCAGTTTATCCGGGGTTTACGAGCAGTACTTC.

The chain uses TRBV7-3 and TRBJ1-3; tentative D call: TRBD1 (5 bases). CDR3 length: 13 residues. Trimming pared 6 bases from V and 1 base from J, leaving 7 bases between. Looked up from germline, CDR1 is SGHTA and CDR2 is FQGTGA. As DNA, the CDR3 is TGTGCCAGCAGTGACAGTTCTGGAAACACCATATATTTT. Encoded protein: CASSDSSGNTIYF.

This chain connects TRBV4-1 to TRBJ1-1; possible D gene TRBD1, 5 bases. This CDR3 region has 15 residues. V was trimmed by 1 base and J by 0 bases, leaving 9 bases between them. CDR1 and CDR2 (germline): MGHRA, YSYEKL. The CDR3 bases are TGCGCCAGCAGCCAAGGAGTGACAGTGAACACTGAAGCTTTCTTT. Translation: CASSQGVTVNTEAFF.

This clone was observed once. The chain links TRBV11-2 to TRBJ1-6; TRBD1 aligns across 7 bases. The V segment lost 11 bases and the J segment 6 bases; nucleotides outside the gene matches: 10. The CDR3 contains 14 residues. Germline V CDR1 and CDR2: SGHAT, FQNNGV. The CDR3: CAPQAGGGNSPLHF. The CDR3 DNA follows: TGTGCCCCCCAAGCAGGGGGAGGTAATTCACCCCTCCACTTT.

This clone was observed once. This chain connects TRBV10-2 to TRBJ2-1; D is uncertain. Germline CDR1 WSHSY, CDR2 SAAADI. There are 15 residues in the CDR3. V was trimmed by 4 bases and J by 8 bases, leaving 18 bases between them. CDR3 region: CASSGHVGLRDEQFF. As DNA, the CDR3 is TGCGCCAGCAGTGGTCATGTAGGTCTACGGGATGAGCAGTTCTTC.

The V gene is TRBV6-4, the J gene TRBJ2-2; TRBD1 agrees at 11 bases. J gave up 7 bases and V 10 bases, and 14 bases lay outside the gene matches. Germline V gives CDR1 MRHNA, CDR2 SNTAGT. CDR3 length equals 16 residues. CDR3 loop: CATSDGGQGGIGELFF. CDR3 DNA: TGTGCCACCTCCGACGGGGGACAGGGGGGCATCGGGGAGCTGTTTTTT.

This chain links TRBV6-6 with TRBJ1-2, with a weak D call TRBD1 (6 bases). V lost 8 bases and J lost 5, with 15 bases in between. This CDR3 comprises 13 residues. The germline V gene has CDR1 MNHNY and CDR2 SVGAGI (reference sequence). The CDR3 region has the DNA TGTGCCAGCTGGGGTGGGGGCCTTTATGGCTACACCTTC. Translation gives CASWGGGLYGYTF.

The V and J genes are TRBV7-9 and TRBJ2-4; TRBD2 might be the D (6 bases). Germline assignment: CDR1 SEHNR and CDR2 FQNEAQ (reference sequence). The V end was cut by 5 bases, the J end by 6 bases, with 14 bases between. This CDR3 contains 14 residues. For the CDR3, the DNA is TGTGCCAGCAGCGGCGGAGGGACGGGAAACATTCAGTACTTC. It yields the protein CASSGGGTGNIQYF. Full variable domain (missing parts from reference TRBV7-9 and TRBJ2-4): DTGVSQNPRHKITKRGQNVTFRCDPISEHNRLYWYRQTLGQGPEFLTYFQNEAQLEKSRLLSDRFSAERPKGSFSTLEIQRTEQGDSAMYLCASSGGGTGNIQYFGAGTRLSVL.

The chain is built from TRBV5-4 and TRBJ2-1; TRBD2 aligns across 10 bases. There are 15 residues in the CDR3. Germline V CDR1 and CDR2: SGHNT, YYREEE (reference sequence). Trimming cost V 2 bases and J 7 bases; bases outside gene matches: 6. The CDR3 protein is CASSLVAGGGNEQFF. CDR3 coding DNA: TGTGCCAGCAGCTTAGTAGCGGGGGGCGGGAATGAGCAGTTCTTC.